Presented here are 10 T cell receptor beta chains from one specimen sequenced in a study of blood T cell repertoires in COVID-19. This table comes from immunoSEQ multiplex PCR, and its TCRdb copy is limited to in-frame clones, with some not included. The data hold hundreds of thousands of clones, with about 87% observed a single time. The sequenced material came from PBMCs or T cells enriched from blood (not recorded which). These receptors were obtained from a woman between 45 and 65 years old who had recovered from COVID-19.

Here the CDR3 DNA reads TGTGCCTGGAGTGTAAGCGGTGTAGGCTACACCTTC. It is translated as CAWSVSGVGYTF. V is TRBV30 and J is TRBJ1-2; no clear D. CDR1 is GTSNPN and CDR2 is SVGIG in the germline V gene (reference sequence). The V end lost 0 bases, the J end lost 8 bases, and 10 bases lay between the germline ends. The CDR3 runs 12 residues.

V gene TRBV5-4 combines with J gene TRBJ2-5; 8 positions agree with TRBD1. In germline, CDR1 is SGHNT, CDR2 YYREEE (reference sequence). The J segment lost 3 bases and the V segment lost 0 bases, leaving 1 base of the junction unmatched. The CDR3 runs 14 residues. The CDR3 region has the DNA TGTGCCAGCAGCTTGGAGACAGGGGAAGAGACCCAGTACTTC. Encoded protein: CASSLETGEETQYF.

This chain connects TRBV25-1 to TRBJ2-7; 7 bases are a match to TRBD2. From germline, CDR1 is MGHDK and CDR2 SYGVNS. V dropped 3 bases and J dropped 3; count of bases not matched to a gene: 5. The CDR3 runs to 14 residues. DNA of the CDR3: TGTGCCAGCAGTGACGGCGGGAGCTTCTACGAGCAGTACTTC. Translation gives CASSDGGSFYEQYF.

V gene TRBV5-4 combines with J gene TRBJ2-3; TRBD2 agrees at 8 bases. The junction had 13 bases not matched to a gene; V was cut back by 5 bases and J by 2 bases. The CDR3 is 17 residues long. Germline V gives CDR1 SGHNT, CDR2 YYREEE (reference sequence). For the CDR3, the DNA is TGTGCCAGCAGTCCCGGGACTAGTGGGATTTACACAGATACGCAGTATTTT. This translates into CASSPGTSGIYTDTQYF.

In its sample, this clone was seen once. The chain employs TRBV6-4 and TRBJ2-1, with D perhaps TRBD2 (5 bases). V dropped 3 bases and J dropped 10 bases, with 13 bases sitting between them. The CDR3 runs to 13 residues. CDR1 is MRHNA, CDR2 SNTAGT, per germline. CDR3 in amino acids: CASSEEGVGEQFF. The CDR3 bases are TGTGCCAGCAGTGAAGAGGGAGTGGGCGAGCAGTTCTTC.

This chain joins TRBV29-1 and TRBJ2-3, with 9 bases lining up with TRBD2. Germline values: CDR1 SQVTM, CDR2 ANQGSEA. The CDR3 is 15 residues long. J lost 2 bases, V lost 1 base, and 4 bases had no gene match. This CDR3 is CSVEGSSGITDTQYF. The CDR3 coding sequence is TGCAGCGTTGAAGGGTCTAGCGGGATCACAGATACGCAGTATTTT.

The chain carries TRBV10-3 and TRBJ2-7, with TRBD1 matching over 7 bases. This CDR3 spans 13 amino acids. V lost 7 bases to trimming and J lost 4 bases; unmatched junction nucleotides: 7. The germline CDR1 and CDR2 sequences are ENHRY and SYGVKD. The CDR3 is CAINSKQGYEQYF. CDR3 coding DNA: TGTGCCATCAATTCAAAACAGGGGTACGAGCAGTACTTC.

The CDR3 region is CASSQARLAGGPEGSQYF. The CDR3 nucleotides read TGTGCCAGCAGCCAAGCACGATTAGCGGGAGGGCCCGAGGGGTCCCAGTACTTC. V usage is TRBV3-1 (or the pseudogene TRBV3-2) and J usage is TRBJ2-5, with 11 nucleotides matching TRBD2. The germline gives CDR1 LGHDT, CDR2 YNNKEL (reference sequence). This CDR3 is built from 18 residues. Germline trimming cut 1 base from V and 9 bases from J; bases unmatched to any gene: 16.

V is TRBV9 and J is TRBJ2-2; the D gene is possibly TRBD2 (6 bases). Trimming took 4 bases from V and 2 from J, leaving 9 bases between them. The CDR3 covers 14 residues. The germline V gene encodes CDR1 SGDLS and CDR2 YYNGEE. The CDR3 region is CASSYSGNTGELFF. CDR3 coding DNA: TGTGCCAGCAGCTATAGCGGAAACACCGGGGAGCTGTTTTTT.

This clone was recorded only once. The chain uses TRBV20-1 and TRBJ1-2; the D gene is possibly TRBD1 (5 bases). CDR1 is DFQATT and CDR2 is SNEGSKA in the germline V gene (reference sequence). V shed 2 bases and J shed 7 bases, with 8 bases lying between them. The CDR3 is 11 residues long. The CDR3 DNA is TGCAGTGCTAGAATTCAGGGTGGCTACACCTTC. Encoded protein: CSARIQGGYTF.